The 32 T cell receptor beta chains presented below share a single source sample, sequenced in a study of blood T cell repertoires in COVID-19. Some clones are missing from TCRdb's copy, which holds only in-frame ones; the method was immunoSEQ multiplex PCR. This sample has 70,000 or so clones; roughly 74% occur once, and the top ten carry roughly 15%. The sequenced sample consisted of peripheral blood. Receptors were obtained from a human donor in a cohort sampled during active COVID-19.

The chain recombines TRBV3-1 (or the pseudogene TRBV3-2) with TRBJ2-2, with a possible D match to TRBD2 (5 bases). V lost 2 bases and J 4 bases, leaving 11 bases between the germline ends. The germline V gene has CDR1 LGHDT and CDR2 YNNKEL (reference sequence). The CDR3 runs 15 residues. CDR3 sequence reads: CASSQNRGGTGELFF. CDR3 bases: TGTGCCAGCAGCCAAAACCGCGGAGGCACCGGGGAGCTGTTTTTT.

V is TRBV19 and J is TRBJ2-7; tentative D call: TRBD2 (5 bases). The germline V gene has CDR1 LNHDA and CDR2 SQIVND (reference sequence). The CDR3 length is 15 residues. V was clipped by 6 bases and J by 0 bases, with 15 bases between them. The CDR3 DNA sequence: TGTGCCAGTAGCTCCGCGGACTCTGGCTCCTACGAGCAGTACTTC. It specifies CASSSADSGSYEQYF.

The chain uses TRBV2 and TRBJ2-3; 7 bases are a match to TRBD2. The germline V gene has CDR1 SNHLY and CDR2 FYNNEI. This CDR3 is built from 14 residues. V trimming: 6 bases; J trimming: 2 bases; junction bases outside the gene matches: 5. The CDR3 sequence: CASRASGNTDTQYF. DNA of the CDR3: TGTGCCAGCAGGGCTAGCGGCAACACAGATACGCAGTATTTT.

This sequence joins TRBV5-1 and TRBJ1-2; 7 bases fit TRBD1. J was trimmed by 4 bases and V by 2 bases; bases with no gene match: 2. Per the germline V gene, CDR1 is SGHRS and CDR2 is YFSETQ. This CDR3 comprises 13 residues. CDR3 in DNA: TGCGCCAGCAGCTTCGACAGGGTCTATGGCTACACCTTC. It yields the protein CASSFDRVYGYTF.

This clone was recorded a few times. The chain employs TRBV18 and TRBJ2-3; 7 positions match TRBD1. CDR1 and CDR2 from the germline V gene are KGHSH and LQKENI. The junction had 6 bases not matched to a gene; V was cut back by 3 bases and J by 6 bases. This CDR3 has 14 residues. CDR3 amino acids: CASSPDREADTQYF. For the CDR3, the DNA is TGTGCCAGCTCACCCGACAGGGAAGCGGATACGCAGTATTTT.

The chain recombines TRBV15 with TRBJ2-7, with TRBD2 matching over 8 bases. Trimming removed 0 bases from V and 5 bases from J; junction bases left unmatched: 6. CDR3 length equals 15 residues. CDR1 LNHNV and CDR2 YYDKDF come from the germline V gene (reference sequence). The CDR3 protein is CATSRDWGGRNEQYF. CDR3 DNA: TGTGCCACCAGCAGAGATTGGGGCGGGAGGAACGAGCAGTACTTC.

The chain uses TRBV2 and TRBJ1-2; maybe TRBD1 (6 bases). This CDR3 is built from 14 residues. Germline V gene lookup returns CDR1 SNHLY and CDR2 FYNNEI. V lost 4 bases and J 2 bases, leaving 11 bases between the germline ends. CDR3: CASSAGATNYGYTF. CDR3 coding DNA: TGTGCCAGCAGTGCAGGGGCAACCAACTATGGCTACACCTTC.

CDR3 sequence (DNA): TGTGCCAGCAGCTCGACGCGGACAGGGGGCGAAGAGACCCAGTACTTC. Translated, it gives CASSSTRTGGEETQYF. The rearrangement uses TRBV7-9 and TRBJ2-5, with 11 bases matching TRBD1. V shed 4 bases and J 3 bases; nucleotides not matched to a gene: 7. Germline values: CDR1 SEHNR, CDR2 FQNEAQ (reference sequence). The CDR3 has 16 residues.

V gene TRBV6-5 combines with J gene TRBJ2-7; 11 positions match TRBD1. Germline CDR1 and CDR2: MNHEY and SVGAGI. This CDR3 spans 15 amino acids. The J segment lost 3 bases and the V segment lost 5 bases, leaving 6 bases of the junction unmatched. CDR3 in amino acids: CASSKDRGLFYEQYF. The DNA of the CDR3 is TGTGCCAGCAGTAAGGACAGGGGGCTCTTCTACGAGCAGTACTTC.

The gene calls are TRBV27 and TRBJ1-1; 11 bases fit TRBD1. CDR1 and CDR2 from the germline V gene are MNHEY and SMNVEV (reference sequence). J lost 4 bases, V lost 4 bases, and 5 bases had no gene match. The CDR3 contains 15 residues. Here the CDR3 DNA reads TGTGCCAGCAGTTGGACAGGGGGCCGGAGCACTGAAGCTTTCTTT. Amino acid sequence: CASSWTGGRSTEAFF.

The chain couples TRBV5-1 to TRBJ2-2; 13 bases match TRBD2. The germline CDR1 and CDR2 sequences are SGHRS and YFSETQ. This CDR3 comprises 17 residues. The junction had 5 bases not matched to a gene; V was cut back by 1 base and J by 5 bases. The CDR3 coding sequence is TGCGCCAGCAGCTTGAGGACTAGCGGGAGTGGGACCGGGGAGCTGTTTTTT. Protein sequence: CASSLRTSGSGTGELFF.

This clone has only a few counts. This chain uses TRBV4-1 with TRBJ1-5; D perhaps matches TRBD1 (6 bases). V was clipped by 1 base and J by 9 bases, with 10 bases between them. Looked up from germline, CDR1 is MGHRA and CDR2 is YSYEKL. This CDR3 has 13 residues. The CDR3 sequence: CASSQAQGGPQHF. The CDR3 DNA sequence: TGCGCCAGCAGCCAAGCACAGGGTGGGCCCCAGCATTTT.

This clone has only a few counts. The V call is TRBV6-5, the J call TRBJ2-2, with a possible D match to TRBD1 (5 bases). The CDR3 contains 14 residues. With 6 bases removed from V and 1 base from J, the gap between germline ends came to 9 bases. Germline V lookup: CDR1 MNHEY, CDR2 SVGAGI. The CDR3 bases are TGTGCCAGCAGAGTGGGGCGGAACACCGGGGAGCTGTTTTTT. This encodes CASRVGRNTGELFF.

The gene calls are TRBV10-3 and TRBJ2-3; the D is unclear. CDR1 is ENHRY, CDR2 SYGVKD, per germline. The CDR3 length is 16 residues. V lost 0 bases, J lost 6 bases, and 16 bases lay in between. The CDR3 DNA reads as TGTGCCATCAGTGAGTCTCAACCACTCGGAGCGGATACGCAGTATTTT. Its translation: CAISESQPLGADTQYF.

V and J are TRBV6-6 and TRBJ1-4; 7 nucleotides align to TRBD1. Germline CDR1 MNHNY, CDR2 SVGAGI (reference sequence). CDR3 length equals 15 residues. V gave up 2 bases and J gave up 5 bases; unmatched junction bases: 5. CDR3 loop: CASSYTGVSNEKLFF. For the CDR3, the DNA is TGTGCCAGCAGTTACACAGGGGTCTCCAATGAAAAACTGTTTTTT.

This clone was seen more than once but under ten times. V usage is TRBV2 and J usage is TRBJ2-1, with D unclear. CDR1 and CDR2 (germline): SNHLY, FYNNEI. V lost 3 bases, J lost 4 bases, and 7 bases lay in between. The CDR3 runs to 13 residues. CDR3 nucleotides: TGTGCCAGCAGTGATTCAAATTACAATGAGCAGTTCTTC. Its protein is CASSDSNYNEQFF.

The chain uses TRBV5-5 and TRBJ2-2; tentative D call: TRBD2 (5 bases). The germline V and J ends were trimmed by 2 bases and 0 bases, with 11 bases remaining between them. The CDR3 contains 16 residues. Looked up from germline, CDR1 is SGHKS and CDR2 is YYEKEE (reference sequence). CDR3 bases: TGTGCCAGCAGCTTCCCCCCGGGGACGAACACCGGGGAGCTGTTTTTT. Encoded protein: CASSFPPGTNTGELFF.

V gene TRBV11-2 combines with J gene TRBJ2-7; possibly TRBD2 for D (5 bases). CDR3 length: 15 amino acids. Trimming took off 5 bases at V and 3 bases at J, with 17 bases between the two ends. Germline V gene lookup returns CDR1 SGHAT and CDR2 FQNNGV. The CDR3 here is CASSVRPGINYEQYF. The CDR3 nucleotides are TGTGCCAGCAGCGTACGTCCCGGGATCAACTACGAGCAGTACTTC. The full variable domain, its missing parts supplied by reference TRBV11-2 and TRBJ2-7, is EAGVAQSPRYKIIEKRQSVAFWCNPISGHATLYWYQQILGQGPKLLIQFQNNGVVDDSQLPKDRFSAERLKGVDSTLKIQPAKLEDSAVYLCASSVRPGINYEQYFGPGTRLTVT.

The sample holds a few counts of this clone. The rearrangement links TRBV2 to TRBJ1-5; TRBD1 aligns across 7 bases. This CDR3 comprises 14 residues. V was clipped by 6 bases and J by 7 bases; unmatched bases: 9. The germline V gene has CDR1 SNHLY and CDR2 FYNNEI. The CDR3 sequence: CASRATGEGQPQHF. The CDR3 nucleotides are TGTGCCAGCAGGGCAACAGGGGAAGGGCAGCCCCAGCATTTT.

The chain couples TRBV27 to TRBJ2-7; D perhaps matches TRBD2 (6 bases). Between the trimmed V and J ends, which lost 6 bases and 4 bases, there was a span of 19 bases. The CDR3 is 15 residues long. Germline CDR1 and CDR2: MNHEY and SMNVEV (reference sequence). The CDR3 DNA reads TGTGCCAGCAGCCTATCTCTAGCGAGGAGTTACGAGCAGTACTTC. Amino acids: CASSLSLARSYEQYF.

There are a few counts of this clone. The chain joins TRBV7-9 to TRBJ2-2; TRBD1 agrees at 10 bases. Per germline, CDR1 SEHNR and CDR2 FQNEAQ (reference sequence). This CDR3 has 15 amino acids. V lost 4 bases, J lost 7 bases, and 6 bases stayed unmatched. DNA for the CDR3: TGTGCCAGCAGCTCCGGGACAGGGGTGAGCGGGGAGCTGTTTTTT. Protein product: CASSSGTGVSGELFF.

This chain joins TRBV15 and TRBJ2-5; D is perhaps TRBD1 (5 bases). CDR1 is LNHNV, CDR2 YYDKDF, per germline (reference sequence). This CDR3 comprises 13 residues. V dropped 1 base and J dropped 5 bases, with 8 bases sitting between them. CDR3 sequence reads: CATSRGGAETQYF. Here the CDR3 DNA reads TGTGCCACCAGCAGAGGGGGCGCGGAGACCCAGTACTTC.

The chain recombines TRBV3-1 (or the pseudogene TRBV3-2) with TRBJ2-4; 8 nucleotides match TRBD1. Germline V gene sequence: CDR1 LGHDT, CDR2 YNNKEL (reference sequence). Losses at the gene ends were 1 base for V and 0 bases for J; bases not matched to a gene: 17. The CDR3 totals 21 residues. CDR3 coding DNA: TGTGCCAGCAGCCAAGCCTTTTTGTCGACAGGGGTAAAACAAGCCAAAAACATTCAGTACTTC. Translating it yields CASSQAFLSTGVKQAKNIQYF.

The gene calls are TRBV7-2 and TRBJ2-7; 7 nucleotides agree with TRBD2. The V gene's germline CDR1 is SGHTA and CDR2 FQGNSA. V lost 5 bases and J lost 7; bases outside the gene matches: 17. The CDR3 totals 16 residues. CDR3 bases: TGTGCCAGCAGCCCCCACGGGGGGACCACCCCCCAGGAGCAGTACTTC. Translating it yields CASSPHGGTTPQEQYF.

This rearrangement joins TRBV7-2 to TRBJ1-5, with D tentatively TRBD1 (6 bases). The CDR3 is 17 residues long. V was pared by 1 base and J by 0 bases, with 13 bases between. Germline V gene lookup returns CDR1 SGHTA and CDR2 FQGNSA. The CDR3 region is CASSLEPGAPSNQPQHF. The CDR3 DNA is TGTGCCAGCAGCTTAGAGCCAGGGGCGCCTAGCAATCAGCCCCAGCATTTT.

The chain has TRBV6-5 and TRBJ2-7, with 7 bases identical to TRBD2. The junction had 8 bases not matched to a gene; V was cut back by 0 bases and J by 6 bases. Germline values: CDR1 MNHEY, CDR2 SVGAGI. CDR3 length: 15 residues. The DNA of the CDR3 is TGTGCCAGCAGTTACTCGGCGGGAGAGGGTCGCGAGCAGTACTTC. Amino acids: CASSYSAGEGREQYF.

The J gene is TRBJ2-2, the V gene TRBV9, with a weak D call TRBD2 (5 bases). The CDR3 has 14 residues. Trimming removed 3 bases from V and 2 bases from J, with 8 bases in between. Germline CDR1 is SGDLS and CDR2 is YYNGEE. The CDR3 protein is CASSAGKNTGELFF. CDR3 in DNA: TGTGCCAGCAGCGCGGGGAAAAACACCGGGGAGCTGTTTTTT.

In its sample, this clone was seen once. The chain links TRBV7-8 to TRBJ2-2, with no clear D. The CDR3 totals 15 residues. With 2 bases removed from V and 2 bases from J, the gap between germline ends came to 9 bases. Germline CDR1 is SGHVS and CDR2 is FQNEAQ. CDR3 in amino acids: CASSLSDLNTGELFF. CDR3 nucleotide sequence: TGTGCCAGCAGCTTATCAGATCTCAACACCGGGGAGCTGTTTTTT.

J is TRBJ1-5 and V is TRBV5-1, with a possible D match to TRBD1 (6 bases). This CDR3 has 16 amino acids. V lost 3 bases, J lost 4 bases, and 17 bases lay in between. Germline V CDR1 and CDR2: SGHRS, YFSETQ. Here the CDR3 DNA reads TGCGCCAGCAGCTCGGAAAAACAGGGAAGGAATCAGCCCCAGCATTTT. This sequence encodes CASSSEKQGRNQPQHF.

J is TRBJ1-5 and V is TRBV3-1 (or the pseudogene TRBV3-2), with 8 bases matching TRBD1. Germline-derived CDR1 and CDR2 are LGHDT and YNNKEL (reference sequence). The CDR3 loop spans 14 amino acids. V shed 3 bases and J 5 bases; nucleotides not matched to a gene: 3. CDR3 protein: CASSQAGGDQPQHF. The DNA of the CDR3 is TGTGCCAGCAGCCAGGCAGGGGGCGATCAGCCCCAGCATTTT.

This rearrangement joins TRBV5-6 to TRBJ2-7; TRBD2 aligns across 7 bases. V gave up 2 bases and J gave up 0 bases; unmatched junction bases: 5. The CDR3 contains 15 residues. The V gene's germline CDR1 is SGHDT and CDR2 YYEEEE. The CDR3 here is CASSLAGLSSYEQYF. The CDR3 DNA reads TGTGCCAGCAGCTTAGCGGGACTTAGCTCCTACGAGCAGTACTTC.

V is TRBV5-4 and J is TRBJ1-2; TRBD1 is a possible D gene (6 bases). The CDR3 runs to 14 residues. The germline V gene encodes CDR1 SGHNT and CDR2 YYREEE (reference sequence). Trimming pared 0 bases from V and 2 bases from J, leaving 8 bases between. CDR3 loop: CASSLGTVNYGYTF. The CDR3 DNA reads TGTGCCAGCAGCTTGGGGACAGTCAACTATGGCTACACCTTC.